This entry concerns a single TCR beta chain. Its specificity is unknown. Using immunoSEQ multiplex PCR, the repertoire was profiled, and TCRdb retains in-frame clones only, with some absent. The sample holds some 200,000 clones; about 72% are singletons and the top ten take about an eighth. CDR3 length: 14 amino acids. V gave up 3 bases and J gave up 13 bases; unmatched junction bases: 9. CDR1 SGHRS and CDR2 YFSETQ come from the germline V gene. The record originates from a study of cytotoxic CD8 clonotypes in ibrutinib-treated CLL. Study background: By median roughly 74 months, 12 had progressed and about 14 stayed remitted; responses had been 2 complete and roughly 25 partial. Study-level results: At the start, clonality exceeded age-matched healthy donors and followed circulating CD8+ T-cell counts.

The clonotype comes from a human donor with chronic lymphocytic leukemia. The chain has TRBV5-1 and TRBJ2-5, with 13 bases lining up with TRBD2. This specimen was PBMCs, taken after 24 months of ibrutinib treatment. CDR3 bases: TGCGCCAGCAGCTACGGACTAGCGGGGGAAGCCGGGTACTTC. Translation: CASSYGLAGEAGYF.